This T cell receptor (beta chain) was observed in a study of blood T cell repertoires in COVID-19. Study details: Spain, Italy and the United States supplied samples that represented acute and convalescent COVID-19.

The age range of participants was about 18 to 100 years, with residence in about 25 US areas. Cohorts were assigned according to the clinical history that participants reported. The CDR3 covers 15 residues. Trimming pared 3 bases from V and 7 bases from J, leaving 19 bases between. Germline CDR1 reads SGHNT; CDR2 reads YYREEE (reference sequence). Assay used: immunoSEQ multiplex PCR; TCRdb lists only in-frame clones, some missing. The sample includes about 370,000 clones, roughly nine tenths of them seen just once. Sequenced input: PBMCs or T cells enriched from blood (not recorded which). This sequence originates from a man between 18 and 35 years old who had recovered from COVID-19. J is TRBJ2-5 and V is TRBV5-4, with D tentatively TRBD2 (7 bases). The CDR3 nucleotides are TGTGCCAGCAGCTCACAGGGAGGGGCCGGCGGGACCCAGTACTTC. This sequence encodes CASSSQGGAGGTQYF.